This T cell receptor (beta chain) was retrieved from a study of neoadjuvant nivolumab and ipilimumab in lung cancer. V lost 5 bases to trimming and J lost 6 bases, with 10 bases between them. Germline V lookup: CDR1 MNHNS, CDR2 SASEGT. The CDR3 is made up of 12 amino acids. General observations from the study: From pretherapy to surgery, tumor richness and clonality rose with dual therapy.

For this clone: The antigen is unknown.

Libraries were prepared by immunoSEQ multiplex PCR; TCRdb keeps only in-frame clonotypes and omits some of them. This sample has about 26,000 clones, with more than 70% found just once. The source of this sequence is an adult with non-small cell lung cancer. The gene calls are TRBV6-1 and TRBJ1-2, with D maybe TRBD1 (5 bases). The source material was peripheral blood, sampled before neoadjuvant nivolumab, alone or with ipilimumab. The CDR3 loop is CASSPQGNGYTF. The CDR3 region has the DNA TGTGCCAGCAGTCCCCAGGGTAATGGCTACACCTTC.